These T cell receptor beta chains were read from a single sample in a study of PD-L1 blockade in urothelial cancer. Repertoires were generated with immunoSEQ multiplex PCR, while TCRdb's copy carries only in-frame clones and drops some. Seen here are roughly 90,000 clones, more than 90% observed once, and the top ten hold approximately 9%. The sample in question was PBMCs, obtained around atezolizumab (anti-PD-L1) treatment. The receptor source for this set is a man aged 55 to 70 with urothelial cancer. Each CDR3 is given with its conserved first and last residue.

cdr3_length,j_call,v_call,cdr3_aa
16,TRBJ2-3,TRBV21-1,CASSKVVFGGSDTQYF
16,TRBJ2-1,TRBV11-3,CASSERQVYSYNEQFF
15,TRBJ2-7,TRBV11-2,CASSLGSPPGYEQYF
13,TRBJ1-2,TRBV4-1,CASSPRPGDGYTF
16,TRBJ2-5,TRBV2,CASSESFRQLGETQYF
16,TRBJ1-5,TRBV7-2,CASSLGSFYSNQPQHF
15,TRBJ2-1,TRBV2,CASLEGGGATNEQFF
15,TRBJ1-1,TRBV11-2,CASSLEEGWNTEAFF
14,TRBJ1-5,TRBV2,CASRTGLSNQPQHF
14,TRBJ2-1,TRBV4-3,CASSTGQGDNEQFF
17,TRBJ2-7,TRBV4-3,CASSQEAGQVFYYEQYF
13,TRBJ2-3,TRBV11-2,CASSPTRLDTQYF
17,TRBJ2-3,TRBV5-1,CASSSPVEQLSTDTQYF
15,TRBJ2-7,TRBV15,CATSLARDSYYEQYF
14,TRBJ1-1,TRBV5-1,CASSSGQFFPEAFF
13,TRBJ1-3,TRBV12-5,CASGADFGNTIYF
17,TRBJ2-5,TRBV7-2,CASSLALFGLEQETQYF
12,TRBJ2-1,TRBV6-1,CASSVSYNGQFF
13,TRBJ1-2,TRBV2,CAARQEANYGYTF
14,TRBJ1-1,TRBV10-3,CAIRRTGTDTEAFF
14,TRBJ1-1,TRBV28,CASSLLGTDLEAFF
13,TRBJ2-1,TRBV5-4,CASSGQGNDEQFF
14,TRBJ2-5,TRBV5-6,CASSLAEYQETQYF
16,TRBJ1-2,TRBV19,CASSMDRGRSGYGYTF
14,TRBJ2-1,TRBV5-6,CASSLAGNRNEQFF
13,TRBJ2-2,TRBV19,CASKTGEAGELFF
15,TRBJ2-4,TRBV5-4,CASSLSSGRQNIQYF
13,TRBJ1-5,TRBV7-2,CASGDRAGQPQHF
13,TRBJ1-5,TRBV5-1,CASSLTGKKPQHF
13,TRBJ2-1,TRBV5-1,CASSLTSPYEQFF
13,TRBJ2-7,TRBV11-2,CASSHEVPTEQYF
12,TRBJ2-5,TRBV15,CATSSRQETQYF
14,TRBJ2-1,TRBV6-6,CASTTRGGIDEQFF
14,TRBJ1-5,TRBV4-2,CASSQEVQGQPQHF
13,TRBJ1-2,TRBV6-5,CASTTDRTYGYTF
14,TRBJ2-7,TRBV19,CASRLIGGDDEQYF
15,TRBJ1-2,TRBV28,CASSLSRAGSYGYTF
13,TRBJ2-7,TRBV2,CASKGDGLYEQYF
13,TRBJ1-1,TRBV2,CASTAQGNTEAFF
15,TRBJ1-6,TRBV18,CASSPITRNNSPLHF
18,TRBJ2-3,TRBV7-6,CASSLVASGRIRTDTQYF
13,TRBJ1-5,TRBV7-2,CASSLVFSEPQHF
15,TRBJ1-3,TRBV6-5,CASSLDSRSGNTIYF
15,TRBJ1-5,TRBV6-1,CASSELTGINQPQHF
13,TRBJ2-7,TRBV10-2,CASRLSDGYEQYF
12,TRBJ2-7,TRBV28,CATGGINYEQYF
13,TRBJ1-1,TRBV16,CASSPGWNTEAFF
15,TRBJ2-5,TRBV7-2,CASSLPSGYQETQYF